There are a few counts of the clone carrying this TCR beta chain. The sample comes from a study of control samples from healthy donors and cancer patients. Clones were read by immunoSEQ multiplex PCR, and TCRdb kept only the in-frame ones, dropping some. The sample holds more than 75,000 clones, roughly 86% seen once. With 4 bases clipped from V and 2 bases from J, the junction kept 2 bases outside the gene matches. The germline V gene has CDR1 SGHKS and CDR2 YYEKEE (reference sequence). This CDR3 spans 14 amino acids. Sequencing used blood. The clonotype originates from a man aged 50-60 years in good health. The rearrangement uses TRBV5-5 and TRBJ2-2; 7 nucleotides agree with TRBD1. The CDR3 DNA is TGTGCCAGCAGCCGGACAGGAAACACCGGGGAGCTGTTTTTT. Residues: CASSRTGNTGELFF. Filled out from reference TRBV5-5 and TRBJ2-2, the complete variable domain reads DAGVTQSPTHLIKTRGQQVTLRCSPISGHKSVSWYQQVLGQGPQFIFQYYEKEERGRGNFPDRFSARQFPNYSSELNVNALLLGDSALYLCASSRTGNTGELFFGEGSRLTVL.